Presented here are 20 T cell receptor beta chains from one specimen sequenced in a study of T cell repertoires in cytomegalovirus infection. Using its own MiXCR run on the reads, TCRdb lists one record per CDR3 protein. Of about 920,000 distinct CDR3 sequences listed, approximately 31% are singletons. These TCRs are of unknown antigen specificity. Sequenced here: cultured CD8+ T cells from PBMCs, sampled from culture after CMV antigen stimulation. These receptors were taken from a human donor in good health (CMV status not recorded). Some clones in this sample may be carry-over from other donors' samples.

The CDR3: CASSFGGGQQETQYF. The DNA of the CDR3 is TGTGCCAGCAGTTTTGGGGGGGGACAACAAGAGACCCAGTACTTC. The chain is built from TRBV12-3 or TRBV12-4 and TRBJ2-5; weak D call: TRBD2 (7 bases). This CDR3 has 15 amino acids. Trimming took 3 bases from V and 2 from J, leaving 13 bases between them.

The genes are TRBV27 and TRBJ1-4; D not resolved. This CDR3 contains 13 residues. The V and J ends lost 2 bases and 7 bases respectively, with 8 bases between them. Germline V gene data show CDR1 as MNHEY and CDR2 as SMNVEV (reference sequence). For the CDR3, the DNA is TGTGCCAGCAGTTTACTCGGGAGTGAAAAACTGTTTTTT. Translated, it gives CASSLLGSEKLFF.

The genes are TRBV7-9 and TRBJ2-1, with 7 bases matching TRBD1. CDR1 and CDR2 (germline): SEHNR, FQNEAQ (reference sequence). The CDR3 is 15 residues long. Trimming cost V 5 bases and J 0 bases; bases outside gene matches: 4. As DNA, the CDR3 is TGTGCCAGCAGCAGGACAGGCCACTCCTACAATGAGCAGTTCTTC. Its protein product is CASSRTGHSYNEQFF.

The table lists this clonotype with many counts. The V gene is TRBV19, the J gene TRBJ1-1, with 11 bases lining up with TRBD1. V gave up 3 bases and J gave up 1 base; unmatched junction bases: 1. CDR1 and CDR2 from the germline V gene are LNHDA and SQIVND (reference sequence). This CDR3 region has 15 residues. CDR3 loop: CASSIGTGGNTEAFF. CDR3 nucleotides: TGTGCCAGTAGTATTGGGACAGGGGGGAACACTGAAGCTTTCTTT.

This clonotype turned up a few times. A read error may be the cause here, since a much bigger clone is one base away. The rearrangement uses TRBV6-5 and TRBJ2-3; D possibly corresponds to TRBD2 (7 bases). The germline V gene has CDR1 MNHEY and CDR2 SVGAGI. The CDR3 spans 14 residues. Trimming removed 6 bases at V and 2 bases at J, with 12 bases between. The CDR3 is CASSRGGPTDTQYF. CDR3 in DNA: TGTGCCAGCAGCCGCGGGGGCCCCACAGATACGCAGTATTTT.

V and J are TRBV4-1 and TRBJ1-2; D is possibly TRBD1 (5 bases). The CDR3 covers 15 residues. Germline V gives CDR1 MGHRA, CDR2 YSYEKL. The germline V and J ends were trimmed by 3 bases and 4 bases, with 15 bases remaining between them. CDR3: CASSHSATGGYGYTF. For the CDR3, the DNA is TGCGCCAGCAGCCACTCGGCCACAGGCGGCTATGGCTACACCTTC.

This clonotype was observed a few times. The chain employs TRBV19 and TRBJ2-7; 10 bases line up with TRBD1. V shed 5 bases and J 6 bases; nucleotides not matched to a gene: 4. Germline V gene data show CDR1 as LNHDA and CDR2 as SQIVND (reference sequence). This CDR3 spans 13 amino acids. The CDR3 DNA follows: TGTGCCAGTAGTCCGAGGACAGGGGGCGAGCAGTACGTC. It codes for CASSPRTGGEQYV.

On this clonotype: Given a much more abundant clone one base away, this may be a read error. The rearrangement uses TRBV25-1 and TRBJ2-5, with 9 bases identical to TRBD2. Per germline, CDR1 MGHDK and CDR2 SYGVNS. The CDR3 has 17 residues. CDR3 region: CARSEESGGTEQETQYF. In DNA form, the CDR3 reads TGTGCCAGAAGTGAAGAGAGCGGGGGGACTGAACAAGAGACCCAGTACTTC. The whole variable domain, remainder taken from reference TRBV25-1 and TRBJ2-5, is EADIYQTPRYLVIGTGKKITLECSQTMGHDKMYWYQQDPGMELHLIHYSYGVNSTEKGDLSSESTVSRIRTEHFPLTLESARPSHTSQYLCARSEESGGTEQETQYFGPGTRLLVL.

The chain couples TRBV7-2 to TRBJ2-3; 7 bases align to TRBD1. The CDR3 has 15 residues. With V trimmed by 5 bases and J by 0 bases, 5 bases remained unmatched. Germline CDR1 reads SGHTA; CDR2 reads FQGNSA. The CDR3 DNA follows: TGTGCCAGCAGCCGAACAGGGGACAGCACAGATACGCAGTATTTT. Encoded protein: CASSRTGDSTDTQYF. Based on the CDR3 plus reference TRBV7-2 and TRBJ2-3, the full variable domain is GAGVSQSPSNKVTEKGKDVELRCDPISGHTALYWYRQSLGQGLEFLIYFQGNSAPDKSGLPSDRFSAERTGGSVSTLTIQRTQQEDSAVYLCASSRTGDSTDTQYFGPGTRLTVL.

This clonotype was recorded at least ten times. V is TRBV7-9 and J is TRBJ2-1, with a possible D match to TRBD2 (6 bases). Germline V lookup: CDR1 SEHNR, CDR2 FQNEAQ (reference sequence). Between the trimmed V and J ends, which lost 3 bases and 9 bases, there was a span of 9 bases. The CDR3 is 12 amino acids. The CDR3, as DNA: TGTGCCAGCAGCTTGGCGGGGCCTGAGCAGTTCTTC. This gives the protein CASSLAGPEQFF.

This clonotype came up a few times. This chain uses TRBV19 with TRBJ2-5; D is perhaps TRBD2 (6 bases). V lost 0 bases and J lost 2, with 13 bases in between. CDR3 length equals 16 residues. Germline values: CDR1 LNHDA, CDR2 SQIVND (reference sequence). The CDR3 nucleotides are TGTGCCAGTAGTATAGACCGTAGTGGGAGGCAAGAGACCCAGTACTTC. It specifies CASSIDRSGRQETQYF. Full variable domain (remainder filled in from reference TRBV19 and TRBJ2-5): DGGITQSPKYLFRKEGQNVTLSCEQNLNHDAMYWYRQDPGQGLRLIYYSQIVNDFQKGDIAEGYSVSREKKESFPLTVTSAQKNPTAFYLCASSIDRSGRQETQYFGPGTRLLVL.

The table lists this clonotype with a few counts. V usage is TRBV12-3 or TRBV12-4 and J usage is TRBJ2-4, with D perhaps given as TRBD1 or TRBD2 (7 bases each). This CDR3 is 14 amino acids long. V lost 5 bases, J lost 8 bases, and 16 bases lay in between. The CDR3, as DNA: TGTGCCAGCAGTCAGGGGGGGTTACGGGACATTCAGTACTTC. Translated: CASSQGGLRDIQYF.

This clonotype has only a few counts. The chain employs TRBV4-2 and TRBJ2-3, with a possible D match to TRBD2 (5 bases). This CDR3 is built from 14 residues. Trimming left V 0 bases short and J 4 bases short, with 8 bases between. Germline loops: CDR1 LGHNA, CDR2 YNFKEQ. The CDR3 DNA sequence: TGTGCCAGCAGCCAAGAACGCGGGCCAGATACGCAGTATTTT. Protein product: CASSQERGPDTQYF.

Notes on this clonotype: This could be a read error, since a much larger clone is one nucleotide away. This chain links TRBV7-2 with TRBJ2-3; 12 bases line up with TRBD1. CDR3 length: 16 amino acids. Germline assignment: CDR1 SGHTA and CDR2 FQGNSA. In DNA, the CDR3 is TGTGCCGGCAGCTACCCGGGACAGGGGGCGATAGATACGCAGTATTTT. It codes for CAGSYPGQGAIDTQYF. Using reference TRBV7-2 and TRBJ2-3 for the parts outside the CDR3, the full variable domain is GAGVSQSPSNKVTEKGKDVELRCDPISGHTALYWYRQSLGQGLEFLIYFQGNSAPDKSGLPSDRFSAERTGGSVSTLTIQRTQQEDSAVYLCAGSYPGQGAIDTQYFGPGTRLTVL.

The V and J genes are TRBV27 and TRBJ1-1, with D unresolved. Trimming took off 3 bases at V and 4 bases at J, with 12 bases between the two ends. CDR3 length equals 14 residues. CDR1 is MNHEY and CDR2 is SMNVEV in the germline V gene (reference sequence). In DNA, the CDR3 is TGTGCCAGCAGTTTTGGGGTCTCAGGCACTGAAGCTTTCTTT. It encodes CASSFGVSGTEAFF.

The chain uses TRBV27 and TRBJ2-7, with D perhaps being TRBD1 or TRBD2 (6 bases each). CDR3 length: 13 amino acids. V was trimmed by 7 bases and J by 5 bases, leaving 15 bases between them. Germline V gene data show CDR1 as MNHEY and CDR2 as SMNVEV (reference sequence). The CDR3 spells CASTPRRGNEQYF. The DNA for the CDR3 is TGTGCCAGCACCCCTAGGAGGGGGAACGAGCAGTACTTC.

This clonotype was seen only a few times. The chain is built from TRBV7-9 and TRBJ1-5; D uncertain. This CDR3 has 16 amino acids. Looked up from germline, CDR1 is SEHNR and CDR2 is FQNEAQ (reference sequence). With 5 bases removed from V and 1 base from J, the gap between germline ends came to 15 bases. The CDR3 DNA reads TGTGCCAGCAGCCCAAACCGGTGGACGAGCAATCAGCCCCAGCATTTT. It is translated as CASSPNRWTSNQPQHF.

The chain combines TRBV7-8 with TRBJ2-7; no clear D. Between the trimmed V and J ends, which lost 5 bases and 6 bases, there was a span of 14 bases. Germline assignment: CDR1 SGHVS and CDR2 FQNEAQ. The CDR3 loop spans 13 amino acids. CDR3 nucleotide sequence: TGTGCCAGCAGCCTCCGGTGGGGTGGCGAGCAGTACTTC. Translated: CASSLRWGGEQYF.

V gene TRBV6-4 combines with J gene TRBJ1-4, with D maybe TRBD1 (5 bases). Germline-derived CDR1 and CDR2 are MRHNA and SNTAGT. CDR3 length: 14 amino acids. Trimming cost V 2 bases and J 8 bases, with 12 bases left between them. As DNA, the CDR3 is TGTGCCAGCAGTGACGCCCCGGGGGTCGAAAAACTGTTTTTT. The encoded protein is CASSDAPGVEKLFF.

To note about this clonotype: Mismatch with germline at one junction end may stem from a read error. The chain carries TRBV7-7 and TRBJ2-2; tentatively, D is TRBD2 (5 bases). There are 15 residues in the CDR3. CDR1 is SSHAT and CDR2 is FNYEAQ in the germline V gene (reference sequence). The CDR3 region is CASSPPRSGTGELFF. The CDR3 DNA is TGTGCTAGCAGCCCACCCAGAAGCGGCACCGGGGAGCTGTTTTTT. The variable domain in full, completed from reference TRBV7-7 and TRBJ2-2, reads GAGVSQSPRYKVTKRGQDVTLRCDPISSHATLYWYQQALGQGPEFLTYFNYEAQPDKSGLPSDRFSAERPEGSISTLTIQRTEQRDSAMYRCASSPPRSGTGELFFGEGSRLTVL.